This TCR beta chain was captured in a study of CD8+CD57+ T cells in acquired aplastic anemia. Study-wide background: Sorted CD4+ and CD8+ cells gave a mean 3.2 ug DNA, range roughly 0.18 to 30 ug.

General study findings and limits: Patients had around 30 CD8+ CDR3 sequences in common with controls (the shared set). Simpson's diversity of CD8+ cells was not significantly different in patients compared with controls.

TCR beta VDJ and CDR3 profiles were obtained from a genomic DNA template. A single record per CDR3 protein comes from TCRdb applying MiXCR to the reads. The table includes under 150,000 distinct CDR3 sequences, 41% detected once. The CDR3 covers 14 residues. Germline assignment: CDR1 LNHDA and CDR2 SQIVND (reference sequence). Deletions cut 4 bases from V and 0 bases from J, with 9 bases between. To note about this clonotype: Its target is not known.

V is TRBV19 and J is TRBJ1-2; no definite D call. The sequence came from a human donor in good health, serving as a control. Sequenced: sorted CD4+, CD8+, or CD8+CD57+ T cells (not recorded which) from PBMCs. The CDR3 region is CASSTQRANYGYTF. The CDR3, as DNA: TGTGCCAGTAGTACCCAGCGAGCTAACTATGGCTACACCTTC.